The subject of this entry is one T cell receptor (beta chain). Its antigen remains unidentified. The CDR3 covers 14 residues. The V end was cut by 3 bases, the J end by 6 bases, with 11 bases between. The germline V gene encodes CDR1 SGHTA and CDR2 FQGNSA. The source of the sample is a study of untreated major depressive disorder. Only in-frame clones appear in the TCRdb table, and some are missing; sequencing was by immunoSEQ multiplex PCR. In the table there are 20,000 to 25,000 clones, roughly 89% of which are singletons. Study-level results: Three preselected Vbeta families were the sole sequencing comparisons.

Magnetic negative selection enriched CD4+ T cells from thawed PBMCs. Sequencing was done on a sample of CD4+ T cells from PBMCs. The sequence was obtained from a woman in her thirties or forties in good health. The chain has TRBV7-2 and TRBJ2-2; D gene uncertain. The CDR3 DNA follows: TGTGCCAGCAGCTTCGGTGACGGCCCCGGGGAGCTGTTTTTT. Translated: CASSFGDGPGELFF. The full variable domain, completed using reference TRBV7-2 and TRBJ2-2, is GAGVSQSPSNKVTEKGKDVELRCDPISGHTALYWYRQSLGQGLEFLIYFQGNSAPDKSGLPSDRFSAERTGGSVSTLTIQRTQQEDSAVYLCASSFGDGPGELFFGEGSRLTVL.